The entry below describes one T cell receptor (beta chain). The authors' processing: Nucleated cell counts were estimated from reference gene primer amplification. Libraries were prepared by immunoSEQ multiplex PCR; TCRdb keeps only in-frame clonotypes and omits some of them. That table furnishes V, J and clone size, whereas the DNA furnished D and trimming. The table includes 200,000 or so clones, more than 70% detected once. These data belong to a study of blood T cell repertoires in COVID-19. Assignment of participants to cohorts was predicated upon participant-reported clinical history. Recovered participants had two consecutive negative NP/OP PCR tests, healthcare professional clearance, or symptom resolution. With V trimmed by 2 bases and J by 3 bases, 0 bases remained unmatched. Germline assignment: CDR1 MDHEN and CDR2 SYDVKM. The CDR3 runs 14 residues.

The chain links TRBV28 to TRBJ1-4, with TRBD1 matching 7 bases. The sequenced sample consisted of PBMCs or T cells enriched from blood (not recorded which). The clonotype was recovered from a woman aged 18-29 years who had recovered from COVID-19. In DNA form, the CDR3 reads TGTGCCAGCAGTTTAGACAGGGCTAATGAAAAACTGTTTTTT. It codes for CASSLDRANEKLFF.